This TCR beta chain was sequenced for a study of CD8 T cells in Susac syndrome. Overall study findings and caveats: It was acknowledged in the study that its TCR sequencing and HLA analysis involved a relatively small number of individuals.

A note on this clonotype: Its antigen remains unidentified.

CDR3 length: 15 residues. Between the trimmed V and J ends, which lost 2 bases and 3 bases, there was a span of 12 bases. The germline gives CDR1 SGHRS, CDR2 YFSETQ. Sequencing of TCR beta was performed on blood CD8+ and CD4+ T cells. Each multiple sclerosis control was a treatment-naive patient with relapsing-remitting disease that was either stable or active. A quantity of about 0.5 to 1 ug RNA underwent reverse transcription using random hexamers. From the immunoSEQ multiplex PCR reads, TCRdb called clonotypes with MiXCR, one entry per CDR3 protein. Here the sample spans 200,000 to 250,000 distinct CDR3 sequences, around 95% being singletons.

J is TRBJ1-5 and V is TRBV5-1; possibly TRBD1 for D (6 bases). This clonotype was obtained from a human donor with multiple sclerosis. Sequenced input: CD4+ T cells from PBMCs. In nucleotides, the CDR3 is TGCGCCAGCAGCTTATCAACAGGGACCAATCAGCCCCAGCATTTT. This encodes CASSLSTGTNQPQHF.